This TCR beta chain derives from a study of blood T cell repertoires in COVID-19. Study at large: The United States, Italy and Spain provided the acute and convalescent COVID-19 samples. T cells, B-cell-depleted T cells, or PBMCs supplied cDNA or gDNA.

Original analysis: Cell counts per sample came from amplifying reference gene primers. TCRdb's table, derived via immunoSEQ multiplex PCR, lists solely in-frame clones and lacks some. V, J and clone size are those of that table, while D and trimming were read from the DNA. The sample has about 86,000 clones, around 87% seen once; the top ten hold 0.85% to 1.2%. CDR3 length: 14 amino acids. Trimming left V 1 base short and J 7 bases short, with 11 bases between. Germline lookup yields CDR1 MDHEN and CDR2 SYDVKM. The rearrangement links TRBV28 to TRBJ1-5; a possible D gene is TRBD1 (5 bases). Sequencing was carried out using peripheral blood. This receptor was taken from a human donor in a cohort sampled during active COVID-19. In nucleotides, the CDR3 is TGTGCCAGCAGTTTATCAGGGCTTGGACAGCCCCAGCATTTT. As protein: CASSLSGLGQPQHF.